The rows below give T cell receptor beta chains drawn from one sample of a study of CD8 T cells in Susac syndrome. TCRdb reanalysed the immunoSEQ multiplex PCR reads using MiXCR and keeps one entry per CDR3 protein. The sample holds about 130,000 distinct CDR3 sequences, about 90% seen once. The sample consisted of CD8+ T cells from PBMCs. The receptors derive from a human donor with multiple sclerosis. CDR3s include the opening cysteine and the closing phenylalanine or tryptophan. A D gene is named only where the DNA matches it firmly. Some rows mark clone size as missing; the rest say once, few, many or name a class of expanded clone.

v_gene,j_gene,d_gene,abundance,CDR3aa,CDR3nt
TRBV11-2,TRBJ1-1,NA,NA,CASSQTKGFEAFF,TGTGCCAGCAGCCAAACTAAGGGTTTTGAAGCTTTCTTT
TRBV19,TRBJ2-7,NA,NA,CASSIGAYEQYF,TGTGCCAGTAGTATTGGAGCCTACGAGCAGTACTTC
TRBV28,TRBJ2-5,TRBD2,NA,CASSFLAGDIETQYF,TGTGCCAGCAGTTTCCTAGCGGGAGACATAGAGACCCAGTACTTC
TRBV30,TRBJ1-2,NA,NA,CAWSARGENYGYTF,TGTGCCTGGAGTGCACGGGGGGAAAACTATGGCTACACCTTC
TRBV6-5,TRBJ2-1,NA,NA,CASSYSTGSEQFF,TGTGCCAGCAGTTACTCTACCGGGAGTGAGCAGTTCTTC
TRBV11-2,TRBJ2-7,NA,NA,CASSLVSGLYHEQYF,TGTGCCAGCAGCTTAGTATCCGGGCTATATCACGAGCAGTACTTC
TRBV5-4,TRBJ2-7,NA,once,CASTQGSSYEQYF,TGTGCCAGTACCCAGGGCTCTTCCTACGAGCAGTACTTC
TRBV24-1,TRBJ2-7,NA,NA,CATSLQDLWYF,TGTGCCACCAGCCTACAGGACCTATGGTACTTC
TRBV28,TRBJ2-1,NA,once,CASSPAREGSNEQFF,TGTGCCAGCAGCCCCGCTCGCGAGGGGAGCAATGAGCAGTTCTTC
TRBV4-3,TRBJ1-3,TRBD1,NA,CASRQDRAGNTIYF,TGCGCCAGCAGACAGGACAGGGCTGGAAACACCATATATTTT
TRBV9,TRBJ1-1,TRBD1,once,CASSLGTGGNTEAFF,TGTGCCAGCAGCCTAGGGACAGGGGGGAACACTGAAGCTTTCTTT